This T cell receptor beta chain is drawn from a study of T cell repertoires in cytomegalovirus infection. As regards this clonotype: No antigen is known for it.

TCRdb passed the reads through MiXCR, listing each CDR3 protein once. This table has 150,000 to 200,000 distinct CDR3 sequences, 28% appearing once. The study, taken as a whole, reports: Ex vivo responses were dominated by HLA-C-restricted CMV-specific TCR beta clonotypes. Summed frequency of shared TCR beta families picked out CMV carriers who also had the relevant HLA.

Sample: PBMCs. This receptor was obtained from a human donor in good health (CMV status not recorded). Some clones in this sample may be carry-over from other donors' samples.

The chain's CDR3 is CASSLQGNQPQHF. CDR3 sequence (DNA): TGTGCCAGCAGCCTACAGGGAAATCAGCCCCAGCATTTT. The rearrangement links TRBV7-8 to TRBJ1-5, with D maybe TRBD1 (6 bases). This CDR3 comprises 13 residues. V lost 5 bases to trimming and J lost 4 bases, with 9 bases between them. CDR1 is SGHVS and CDR2 is FQNEAQ in the germline V gene.